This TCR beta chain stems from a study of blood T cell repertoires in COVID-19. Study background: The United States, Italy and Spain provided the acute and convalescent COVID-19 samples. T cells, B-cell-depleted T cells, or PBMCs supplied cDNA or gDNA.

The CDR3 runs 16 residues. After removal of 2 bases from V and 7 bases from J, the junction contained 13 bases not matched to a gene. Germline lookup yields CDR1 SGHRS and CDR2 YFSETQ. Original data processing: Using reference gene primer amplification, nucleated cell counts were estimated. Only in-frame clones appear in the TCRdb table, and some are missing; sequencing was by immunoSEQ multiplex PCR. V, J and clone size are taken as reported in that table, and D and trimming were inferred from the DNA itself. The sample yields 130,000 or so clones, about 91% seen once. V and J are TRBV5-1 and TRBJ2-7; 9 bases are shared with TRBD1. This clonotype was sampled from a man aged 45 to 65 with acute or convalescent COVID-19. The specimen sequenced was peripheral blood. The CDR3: CASSFSPGQGFLEQYF. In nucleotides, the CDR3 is TGCGCCAGCAGCTTTTCGCCGGGACAGGGCTTCTTAGAGCAGTACTTC.